Reported below is one T cell receptor beta chain. Investigators divided CD4+ cells into CD45RA+ naive and CD45RA-negative memory subsets. This record comes from a study of shared clonotypes between healthy human individuals. For the study at large: Donors were a couple of women and a few men aged 18 to 49.

TCRdb's table, derived via immunoSEQ multiplex PCR, lists solely in-frame clones and lacks some. The data contain 780,000 or so clones, roughly two thirds of them singletons. The length of the CDR3 is 14 residues. Trimming took off 7 bases at V and 3 bases at J, with 16 bases between the two ends. Germline loops: CDR1 MNHEY, CDR2 SVGAGI. This TCR came from a young woman in good health. The rearrangement joins TRBV6-5 to TRBJ2-7; D perhaps matches TRBD1 (5 bases). The source material was memory CD4+ T cells sorted from blood. Subset defined: CD45RA-negative fraction. As DNA, the CDR3 is TGTGCCAGCACCGCTCCCTCAGGGTTCTACGAGCAGTACTTC. It encodes CASTAPSGFYEQYF.